The 24 T cell receptor beta chains below all came from one sample that was sequenced in a study of blood T cell repertoires in COVID-19. Profiled with immunoSEQ multiplex PCR; TCRdb holds only in-frame clones, not every one. The sample has some 100,000 clones; roughly 87% are singletons. Sequencing was done on a sample of peripheral blood. These receptor sequences come from a woman between 55 and 75 years old with acute or convalescent COVID-19.

The chain recombines TRBV3-1 (or the pseudogene TRBV3-2) with TRBJ2-3, with 9 bases that match TRBD2. Germline V gene lookup returns CDR1 LGHDT and CDR2 YNNKEL (reference sequence). This CDR3 comprises 15 residues. Trimming at V came to 0 bases and at J to 6 bases, leaving 4 bases not matched to a gene. DNA of the CDR3: TGTGCCAGCAGCCAAGATTGGCGGGAGGGGGATACGCAGTATTTT. Its translation: CASSQDWREGDTQYF.

The CDR3 here is CASRASTLAVSFDTQYF. The CDR3 coding sequence is TGTGCCAGTAGAGCCTCGACACTAGCGGTCAGTTTCGATACGCAGTATTTT. The chain couples TRBV19 to TRBJ2-3; TRBD2 agrees at 8 bases. J lost 6 bases, V lost 6 bases, and 17 bases had no gene match. The CDR3 is made up of 17 amino acids. Germline V gene data show CDR1 as LNHDA and CDR2 as SQIVND (reference sequence).

The chain joins TRBV18 to TRBJ2-7, with 11 nucleotides matching TRBD2. The trim removed 5 bases at V and 6 bases at J, leaving 12 bases unmatched. CDR1 is KGHSH and CDR2 is LQKENI in the germline V gene. This CDR3 region has 16 residues. Written as DNA, the CDR3 is TGTGCCAGCTCAGAAGGGACTAGCGGACTCCTAAGCGAGCAGTACTTC. Translating gives CASSEGTSGLLSEQYF.

The chain carries TRBV18 and TRBJ1-2; D might be TRBD1 (5 bases). This CDR3 comprises 14 residues. V was cut by 3 bases and J by 4 bases, with 12 bases left in between. The germline V gene has CDR1 KGHSH and CDR2 LQKENI. CDR3 nucleotide sequence: TGTGCCAGCTCACCCATAGACAGTATCTATGGCTACACCTTC. It is translated as CASSPIDSIYGYTF.

The DNA for the CDR3 is TGTGCCAGCAGCTCGGGACTAGCGGAGAACACCGGGGAGCTGTTTTTT. Its protein is CASSSGLAENTGELFF. The chain employs TRBV5-4 and TRBJ2-2; 11 bases line up with TRBD2. Per germline, CDR1 SGHNT and CDR2 YYREEE (reference sequence). The CDR3 runs to 16 residues. With 3 bases clipped from V and 1 base from J, the junction kept 2 bases outside the gene matches.

This rearrangement joins TRBV24-1 to TRBJ2-1, with 9 bases identical to TRBD2. Germline V gene data show CDR1 as KGHDR and CDR2 as SFDVKD. V trimming: 2 bases; J trimming: 2 bases; junction bases outside the gene matches: 3. This CDR3 comprises 16 residues. CDR3: CATSDYSGSTYNEQFF. The CDR3 coding sequence is TGTGCCACCAGTGATTATAGCGGGAGCACCTACAATGAGCAGTTCTTC.

The chain recombines TRBV3-1 (or the pseudogene TRBV3-2) with TRBJ1-2; 7 bases are shared with TRBD1. The CDR3 loop spans 15 amino acids. With 2 bases clipped from V and 7 bases from J, the junction kept 10 bases outside the gene matches. Germline V gene sequence: CDR1 LGHDT, CDR2 YNNKEL (reference sequence). CDR3 coding DNA: TGTGCCAGCAGCCAAAGGGGACAGATACCGTCTGGCTACACCTTC. Translated, it gives CASSQRGQIPSGYTF.

The V gene is TRBV28, the J gene TRBJ1-5, with a possible D match to TRBD1 (5 bases). Trimming took 4 bases from V and 4 from J, leaving 14 bases between them. The CDR3 has 15 residues. Germline V gives CDR1 MDHEN, CDR2 SYDVKM. The DNA for the CDR3 is TGTGCCAGCAGTTCCACCGGGACTGCAAATCAGCCCCAGCATTTT. Residues: CASSSTGTANQPQHF. The complete variable domain, with remaining parts taken from reference TRBV28 and TRBJ1-5, reads DVKVTQSSRYLVKRTGEKVFLECVQDMDHENMFWYRQDPGLGLRLIYFSYDVKMKEKGDIPEGYSVSREKKERFSLILESASTNQTSMYLCASSSTGTANQPQHFGDGTRLSIL.

This clone was recorded once. The rearrangement joins TRBV27 to TRBJ1-6; no firm D call. Germline CDR1 and CDR2: MNHEY and SMNVEV (reference sequence). The CDR3 totals 14 residues. The V end was cut by 0 bases, the J end by 9 bases, with 9 bases between. CDR3 in DNA: TGTGCCAGCAGTTTATCTCCCGTATTTTCACCCCTCCACTTT. As protein: CASSLSPVFSPLHF.

V and J are TRBV5-1 and TRBJ2-3, with 11 bases fitting TRBD2. The CDR3 sequence is 16 residues long. V lost 2 bases and J lost 3; bases outside the gene matches: 5. The germline CDR1 and CDR2 sequences are SGHRS and YFSETQ. Written as DNA, the CDR3 is TGCGCCAGCAGCTTTGAGCTAGCGGGAGGTACAGATACGCAGTATTTT. The encoded protein is CASSFELAGGTDTQYF.

V and J are TRBV27 and TRBJ2-7; 9 bases are shared with TRBD2. The CDR3 totals 16 residues. V gave up 2 bases and J gave up 4 bases; unmatched junction bases: 9. CDR1 and CDR2 from the germline V gene are MNHEY and SMNVEV (reference sequence). The CDR3 DNA follows: TGTGCCAGCAGTTTAAAGGTAGCGGGAGTAGGTTACGAGCAGTACTTC. Translated, it gives CASSLKVAGVGYEQYF.

The gene calls are TRBV9 and TRBJ2-5; 8 positions match TRBD2. The length of the CDR3 is 16 residues. Germline CDR1 is SGDLS and CDR2 is YYNGEE. V shed 3 bases, J shed 0 bases, and the junction held 7 bases outside the gene matches. The CDR3: CASSGAGDRYQETQYF. In nucleotides, the CDR3 is TGTGCCAGCAGCGGAGCGGGAGACCGGTACCAAGAGACCCAGTACTTC.

The chain recombines TRBV15 with TRBJ2-3, with 7 bases matching TRBD2. CDR3 length: 14 amino acids. From germline, CDR1 is LNHNV and CDR2 YYDKDF (reference sequence). V lost 4 bases and J lost 4; bases outside the gene matches: 5. CDR3 nucleotides: TGTGCCACCAGCACTCGGACTAGTTCAGATACGCAGTATTTT. Residues: CATSTRTSSDTQYF.

Turning to this clone: Additional DNA sequences in this sample encode the identical CDR3. The J gene is TRBJ1-1, the V gene TRBV5-1, with D unresolved. This CDR3 has 13 residues. V gave up 0 bases and J gave up 8 bases, with 11 bases separating them. Germline CDR1 reads SGHRS; CDR2 reads YFSETQ. This CDR3 is CASSLGAGTEAFF. The CDR3 nucleotides are TGCGCCAGCAGCTTGGGGGCAGGTACGGAAGCTTTCTTT.

The genes are TRBV6-1 and TRBJ1-2; weak D call: TRBD1 (5 bases). Germline CDR1 and CDR2: MNHNS and SASEGT. The ends were cut back, 0 bases at V and 8 bases at J, with 7 bases in the middle. This CDR3 has 12 amino acids. The CDR3 loop reads CASSEAGLGYTF. The CDR3 nucleotides are TGTGCCAGCAGTGAAGCGGGGCTGGGCTACACCTTC.

This chain connects TRBV6-1 to TRBJ1-1; 8 bases are shared with TRBD1. The CDR3 covers 17 residues. Germline lookup yields CDR1 MNHNS and CDR2 SASEGT. J was trimmed by 3 bases and V by 0 bases; bases with no gene match: 9. The CDR3 DNA is TGTGCCAGCAGTGAAGCCCCCATTGGACAGGGCCACACTGAAGCTTTCTTT. It specifies CASSEAPIGQGHTEAFF.

J is TRBJ2-2 and V is TRBV5-1, with TRBD2 matching over 13 bases. CDR1 is SGHRS, CDR2 YFSETQ, per germline. V was clipped by 4 bases and J by 3 bases; unmatched bases: 12. The CDR3 has 19 amino acids. The CDR3 region is CASSPGLAGPLKHTGELFF. DNA for the CDR3: TGCGCCAGCAGCCCGGGACTAGCGGGACCACTAAAACACACCGGGGAGCTGTTTTTT. Full variable domain (remainder filled in from reference TRBV5-1 and TRBJ2-2): KAGVTQTPRYLIKTRGQQVTLSCSPISGHRSVSWYQQTPGQGLQFLFEYFSETQRNKGNFPGRFSGRQFSNSRSEMNVSTLELGDSALYLCASSPGLAGPLKHTGELFFGEGSRLTVL.

V usage is TRBV24-1 and J usage is TRBJ2-5, with D maybe TRBD2 (5 bases). Germline assignment: CDR1 KGHDR and CDR2 SFDVKD. There are 16 residues in the CDR3. V dropped 9 bases and J dropped 5 bases, with 24 bases sitting between them. The DNA of the CDR3 is TGTGCCACCGGAAGCAGGCTACCAGGAGGAATTGAGACCCAGTACTTC. Translating gives CATGSRLPGGIETQYF.

J is TRBJ1-1 and V is TRBV4-1; 7 bases line up with TRBD1. From germline, CDR1 is MGHRA and CDR2 YSYEKL. Trimming cost V 5 bases and J 1 base; bases outside gene matches: 4. The CDR3 totals 14 residues. The CDR3: CASSARQGNTEAFF. The CDR3 coding sequence is TGCGCCAGCAGCGCCCGACAGGGGAACACTGAAGCTTTCTTT.

The chain is built from TRBV20-1 and TRBJ2-5; tentative D call: TRBD2 (6 bases). Germline V gene lookup returns CDR1 DFQATT and CDR2 SNEGSKA (reference sequence). Trimming took 3 bases from V and 4 from J, leaving 15 bases between them. The CDR3 is 14 residues long. CDR3 coding DNA: TGCAGTGCTAGTCGAGGTCAGGGAGGAGAGACCCAGTACTTC. Translated: CSASRGQGGETQYF.

This clone was seen just once. The rearrangement joins TRBV6-4 to TRBJ2-1; 7 positions match TRBD2. This CDR3 comprises 17 residues. The trim removed 5 bases at V and 0 bases at J, leaving 10 bases unmatched. Germline V gene sequence: CDR1 MRHNA, CDR2 SNTAGT. CDR3 bases: TGTGCCAGCAGTCGGTCAGCGGGACCGAGCTCCTACAATGAGCAGTTCTTC. It translates to CASSRSAGPSSYNEQFF.

The chain uses TRBV5-1 and TRBJ1-4; 9 bases line up with TRBD1. V was clipped by 6 bases and J by 5 bases; unmatched bases: 2. The CDR3 has 13 amino acids. Germline V CDR1 and CDR2: SGHRS, YFSETQ. This CDR3 is CASTTGGNEKLFF. The CDR3 nucleotides are TGCGCCAGCACTACAGGGGGCAATGAAAAACTGTTTTTT.

This rearrangement joins TRBV28 to TRBJ2-7, with TRBD1 identical over 8 bases. Germline lookup yields CDR1 MDHEN and CDR2 SYDVKM. The CDR3 is 14 residues long. After removal of 5 bases from V and 6 bases from J, the junction contained 9 bases not matched to a gene. The CDR3 nucleotides read TGTGCCAGCAGTCCACAGACAGGGGTAGGCGAGCAGTACTTC. Translating it yields CASSPQTGVGEQYF.

The chain uses TRBV6-5 and TRBJ1-2; D is possibly TRBD1 (5 bases). CDR1 and CDR2 from the germline V gene are MNHEY and SVGAGI. The CDR3 extends over 13 amino acids. V was clipped by 5 bases and J by 5 bases, with 12 bases between them. CDR3 amino acids: CASSITGPYGYTF. In DNA form, the CDR3 reads TGTGCCAGCAGTATCACAGGTCCTTATGGCTACACCTTC.